The 17 T cell receptor beta chains below all came from one sample that was sequenced in a study of T cell responses to AZD1222 COVID-19 vaccine. Data came from immunoSEQ multiplex PCR; TCRdb stores just in-frame clones and leaves some out. The table records around 170,000 clones, 90% of them present only once. Sequenced material: peripheral blood, taken on day 0 of AZD1222 vaccination. These receptors all come from an adult in good health.

The CDR3 sequence is CASSPRGGSTDTQYF. The CDR3 DNA reads as TGTGCCAGCAGCCCCCGCGGGGGCTCAACAGATACGCAGTATTTT. The chain employs TRBV16 and TRBJ2-3, with D tentatively TRBD2 (7 bases). CDR1 is KGHSY and CDR2 is FQNENV in the germline V gene. The CDR3 totals 15 residues. Trimming took 4 bases from V and 3 from J, leaving 14 bases between them.

This sequence joins TRBV7-2 and TRBJ2-2; D not resolved. The CDR3 runs to 15 residues. V was shortened by 5 bases and J by 4 bases, with 14 bases between the two germline ends. Germline V gene sequence: CDR1 SGHTA, CDR2 FQGNSA. The CDR3 loop is CASSKGGAITGELFF. The CDR3 region has the DNA TGTGCCAGCAGCAAAGGCGGCGCGATCACCGGGGAGCTGTTTTTT. The full variable domain, completed using reference TRBV7-2 and TRBJ2-2, is GAGVSQSPSNKVTEKGKDVELRCDPISGHTALYWYRQSLGQGLEFLIYFQGNSAPDKSGLPSDRFSAERTGGSVSTLTIQRTQQEDSAVYLCASSKGGAITGELFFGEGSRLTVL.

The gene calls are TRBV28 and TRBJ1-5; D remains ambiguous. V was shortened by 2 bases and J by 8 bases, with 10 bases between the two germline ends. The CDR3 runs 13 residues. Germline values: CDR1 MDHEN, CDR2 SYDVKM. The CDR3 coding sequence is TGTGCCAGCAGTTTAGACACCCTGGAGCCCCAGCATTTT. This translates into CASSLDTLEPQHF. Full variable domain (remainder filled in from reference TRBV28 and TRBJ1-5): DVKVTQSSRYLVKRTGEKVFLECVQDMDHENMFWYRQDPGLGLRLIYFSYDVKMKEKGDIPEGYSVSREKKERFSLILESASTNQTSMYLCASSLDTLEPQHFGDGTRLSIL.

The rearrangement uses TRBV11-2 and TRBJ2-5; D is uncertain. Trimming took 1 base from V and 0 from J, leaving 6 bases between them. CDR1 is SGHAT and CDR2 is FQNNGV in the germline V gene. The CDR3 has 14 residues. This CDR3 reads CASSLGTNQETQYF. CDR3 bases: TGTGCCAGCAGCTTAGGTACCAACCAAGAGACCCAGTACTTC.

This chain connects TRBV3-1 (or the pseudogene TRBV3-2) to TRBJ1-2; tentative D call: TRBD1 (6 bases). V was pared by 3 bases and J by 8 bases, with 19 bases between. The CDR3 loop spans 15 amino acids. Germline V lookup: CDR1 LGHDT, CDR2 YNNKEL (reference sequence). Written as DNA, the CDR3 is TGTGCCAGCAGCCAGGGGCTGGCAGGGGCTGGGGGCTACACCTTC. This encodes CASSQGLAGAGGYTF.

A word on this clone: This same CDR3 is encoded by further DNA sequences in the sample. V gene TRBV18 combines with J gene TRBJ1-1; the match to TRBD1 covers 7 bases. Germline CDR1 is KGHSH and CDR2 is LQKENI. The CDR3 covers 15 residues. With 3 bases clipped from V and 1 base from J, the junction kept 5 bases outside the gene matches. The CDR3 loop is CASSPRTGGNTEAFF. The CDR3 nucleotides read TGTGCCAGCTCACCCCGGACAGGCGGGAACACTGAAGCTTTCTTT.

The chain uses TRBV18 and TRBJ1-2; TRBD1 matches at 12 bases. CDR3 length: 15 residues. Germline V gives CDR1 KGHSH, CDR2 LQKENI. J was trimmed by 6 bases and V by 1 base; bases with no gene match: 3. Here the CDR3 reads CASSPQGTGGDGYTF. The CDR3 DNA sequence: TGTGCCAGCTCACCACAGGGGACAGGGGGCGATGGCTACACCTTC.

This sequence joins TRBV28 and TRBJ1-1; 8 nucleotides line up with TRBD1. The CDR3 spans 15 residues. J was trimmed by 1 base and V by 4 bases; bases with no gene match: 5. Germline CDR1 reads MDHEN; CDR2 reads SYDVKM. The CDR3 reads CASSYIDRGNTEAFF. CDR3 nucleotide sequence: TGTGCCAGCAGTTATATCGACAGGGGGAACACTGAAGCTTTCTTT. Combining the CDR3 with reference TRBV28 and TRBJ1-1 gives the whole variable domain DVKVTQSSRYLVKRTGEKVFLECVQDMDHENMFWYRQDPGLGLRLIYFSYDVKMKEKGDIPEGYSVSREKKERFSLILESASTNQTSMYLCASSYIDRGNTEAFFGQGTRLTVV.

In this sample, this clone turned up once. The CDR3 bases are TGTGCCAGCAGGGGGTCTGAAGCTTTCTTT. Translated, it gives CASRGSEAFF. The chain recombines TRBV2 with TRBJ1-1; D unresolved. CDR3 size: 10 residues. Germline V lookup: CDR1 SNHLY, CDR2 FYNNEI. Trimming shortened V by 6 bases and J by 6 bases, and 5 bases separated the two germline ends.

The V and J genes are TRBV5-8 and TRBJ1-5, with a possible D match to TRBD1 (5 bases). The CDR3 runs 13 residues. The germline V gene has CDR1 SGHTS and CDR2 YDEGEE. V lost 1 base and J 9 bases, leaving 11 bases between the germline ends. The CDR3 nucleotides are TGTGCCAGCAGCTTGCAGAGCGACAGGCCCCAGCATTTT. Its protein product is CASSLQSDRPQHF.

This chain connects TRBV7-9 to TRBJ2-1; D perhaps matches TRBD1 (6 bases). V was clipped by 5 bases and J by 5 bases, with 19 bases between them. Per the germline V gene, CDR1 is SEHNR and CDR2 is FQNEAQ (reference sequence). This CDR3 comprises 16 residues. The CDR3 sequence: CASSPKDSSRDNEQFF. The CDR3 coding sequence is TGTGCCAGCAGCCCGAAGGACAGTTCTCGGGACAATGAGCAGTTCTTC.

J is TRBJ2-1 and V is TRBV19, with 7 bases fitting TRBD2. With 6 bases clipped from V and 7 bases from J, the junction kept 12 bases outside the gene matches. The CDR3 contains 15 residues. The germline gives CDR1 LNHDA, CDR2 SQIVND (reference sequence). CDR3 amino acids: CASSQPRGLGNEQFF. In nucleotides, the CDR3 is TGTGCCAGTAGCCAACCGCGGGGGTTGGGGAATGAGCAGTTCTTC.

This chain links TRBV11-2 with TRBJ2-2; no clear D. This CDR3 contains 14 residues. CDR1 SGHAT and CDR2 FQNNGV come from the germline V gene. V dropped 1 base and J dropped 2 bases, with 5 bases sitting between them. CDR3 sequence (DNA): TGTGCCAGCAGCTTAGGAGGTAACACCGGGGAGCTGTTTTTT. Its translation: CASSLGGNTGELFF.

This chain links TRBV27 with TRBJ2-1; D is possibly TRBD2 (6 bases). CDR1 is MNHEY, CDR2 SMNVEV, per germline (reference sequence). Trimming left V 11 bases short and J 3 bases short, with 17 bases between. The CDR3 sequence is 14 residues long. CDR3 sequence (DNA): TGTGCCGCCCGAGCGGTAGCGGACTACAATGAGCAGTTCTTC. Translated, it gives CAARAVADYNEQFF.

The gene calls are TRBV29-1 and TRBJ1-1; unclear D gene. The CDR3 extends over 12 amino acids. Deletions cut 6 bases from V and 2 bases from J, with 10 bases between. Germline assignment: CDR1 SQVTM and CDR2 ANQGSEA. CDR3 in DNA: TGCAGCGTCCTCGCCCTTAACACTGAAGCTTTCTTT. It translates to CSVLALNTEAFF.

The chain uses TRBV28 and TRBJ2-3, with TRBD2 matching over 11 bases. The CDR3 length is 15 residues. Germline V gives CDR1 MDHEN, CDR2 SYDVKM. After removal of 7 bases from V and 7 bases from J, the junction contained 10 bases not matched to a gene. The CDR3 sequence: CASNPGLAGHNTQYF. CDR3 sequence (DNA): TGTGCCAGCAACCCCGGACTAGCGGGCCATAATACGCAGTATTTT.

The chain combines TRBV25-1 with TRBJ1-1; D may be TRBD1 (5 bases). Trimming shortened V by 7 bases and J by 0 bases, and 12 bases separated the two germline ends. Germline assignment: CDR1 MGHDK and CDR2 SYGVNS. This CDR3 is 14 amino acids long. CDR3 DNA: TGTGCCAGCATCCCCGCAGGGCTGAACACTGAAGCTTTCTTT. As protein: CASIPAGLNTEAFF.